A single TCR beta chain is shown here with its context. The antigen remains unidentified. V lost 10 bases, J lost 4 bases, and 19 bases lay in between. The CDR3 consists of 14 residues. Looked up from germline, CDR1 is LNHDA and CDR2 is SQIVND (reference sequence). The sample is drawn from a study of cytomegalovirus exposure and HLA in healthy donors. Overall study: Earlier sequencing of 200 million or so T cells yielded fewer than 140 million unique TCR beta sequences.

Notes on the study in general: Highly shared variants forming one cluster were likely a sequencing artifact.

The PCR ran on 60 Vbeta and 13 Jbeta primers. Clones were read by immunoSEQ multiplex PCR, and TCRdb kept only the in-frame ones, dropping some. This table has about 150,000 clones, roughly 86% appearing once. This clonotype originated in a middle-aged woman in good health and CMV-seronegative. This sequence joins TRBV19 and TRBJ1-1; no clear D. The sample taken for sequencing was PBMCs. This CDR3 reads CATSKGGLSTEAFF. The CDR3 region has the DNA TGTGCCACCTCAAAAGGCGGGCTTTCCACTGAAGCTTTCTTT. Drawing the rest from reference TRBV19 and TRBJ1-1, the complete variable domain is DGGITQSPKYLFRKEGQNVTLSCEQNLNHDAMYWYRQDPGQGLRLIYYSQIVNDFQKGDIAEGYSVSREKKESFPLTVTSAQKNPTAFYLCATSKGGLSTEAFFGQGTRLTVV.